This T cell receptor (beta chain) was identified during a study of blood T cell repertoires in COVID-19. For the study at large: Some COVID-19 samples were acute and others convalescent; all came from the United States, Italy and Spain. T cells, B-cell-depleted T cells, or PBMCs provided the cDNA or gDNA that served as material.

V shed 5 bases and J 1 base; nucleotides not matched to a gene: 4. The CDR3 loop spans 14 amino acids. The germline V gene encodes CDR1 MNHEY and CDR2 SVGAGI. As originally analysed: Estimation of nucleated cell counts relied on the amplification of reference gene primers. Assay: immunoSEQ multiplex PCR; the TCRdb copy retains only in-frame clones and omits some. Clone size and the V and J calls come from that table; the DNA yielded D and trimming. This table holds around 92,000 clones, approximately 79% found once. This clone has a single count. The chain carries TRBV6-5 and TRBJ1-2; 7 positions agree with TRBD1. Sequences were obtained from peripheral blood. This receptor was identified in a man between 65 and 85 years old with COVID-19, enrolled during active disease. CDR3 in amino acids: CASSRRDSNYGYTF. CDR3 in DNA: TGTGCCAGCAGTCGACGGGACAGTAACTATGGCTACACCTTC.